The rows below give T cell receptor beta chains drawn from one sample of a study of PD-1 blockade in mismatch repair-deficient tumors. The data were produced by immunoSEQ multiplex PCR, yet TCRdb's version contains in-frame clones alone and is incomplete. The table has under 50,000 clones, around 77% seen once. This material consisted of PBMCs, taken before pembrolizumab treatment. These receptors all come from an adult with mismatch repair-deficient cancer. Each CDR3 is given with its conserved first and last residue. Each record gives: V gene, D gene, J gene, clone size, CDR3 protein, CDR3 DNA. D genes are given only for firm matches. For some rows the clone size is stated as once, few or many, or as a class when expanded; others skip it.

TRBV6-5,TRBD1,TRBJ1-1,NA,CATKTGGALNTEAFF,TGTGCCACCAAAACAGGGGGCGCGCTGAACACTGAAGCTTTCTTT
TRBV19,TRBD1,TRBJ1-2,NA,CASRGGRTGDIHGYTF,TGTGCCAGTAGGGGAGGTCGAACAGGGGATATACATGGCTACACCTTC
TRBV12-5,NA,TRBJ2-7,NA,CASGFGSQFYEQYF,TGTGCTAGTGGTTTTGGTAGTCAGTTCTACGAGCAGTACTTC
TRBV7-6,NA,TRBJ2-4,NA,CASSLGGAQAKNIQYF,TGTGCCAGCAGCCTGGGGGGGGCGCAAGCCAAAAACATTCAGTACTTC
TRBV25-1,NA,TRBJ2-5,once,CASSSPRGLAGYQETQYF,TGTGCCAGCAGTTCTCCCAGGGGGCTAGCGGGGTACCAAGAGACCCAGTACTTC
TRBV12-5,TRBD2,TRBJ2-2,NA,CASSREFTGELFF,TGTGCTAGTTCGCGGGAGTTCACCGGGGAGCTGTTTTTT
TRBV5-6,TRBD1,TRBJ1-4,NA,CASSPGGTVNEKLFF,TGTGCCAGCAGCCCGGGGGGGACAGTTAATGAAAAACTGTTTTTT
TRBV9,TRBD1,TRBJ1-2,NA,CASSVSVGTGESYGYTF,TGTGCCAGCAGCGTATCGGTCGGGACAGGGGAATCCTATGGCTACACCTTC
TRBV29-1,TRBD2,TRBJ2-1,NA,CSVDVAGDNEQFF,TGCAGCGTTGATGTAGCGGGGGACAATGAGCAGTTCTTC
TRBV20-1,NA,TRBJ1-1,NA,CSAMQGTEAFF,TGCAGTGCTATGCAGGGCACTGAAGCTTTCTTT
TRBV6-5,NA,TRBJ2-5,NA,CASSPQSIETQYF,TGTGCCAGCAGTCCCCAAAGCATAGAGACCCAGTACTTC
TRBV29-1,NA,TRBJ2-1,few,CSVDGGNSYNEQFF,TGCAGCGTTGACGGCGGAAACTCCTACAATGAGCAGTTCTTC
TRBV6-6,NA,TRBJ2-1,once,CASSYRGGGPYNEQFF,TGTGCCAGCAGTTACAGGGGCGGGGGCCCCTACAATGAGCAGTTCTTC
TRBV12-5,NA,TRBJ1-2,NA,CASGFPEGTSFF,TGTGCTAGTGGTTTCCCGGAGGGGACTTCTTTCTTC
TRBV9,TRBD1,TRBJ2-1,NA,CATSEGASHEQFF,TGTGCCACCTCTGAGGGGGCATCCCATGAGCAGTTCTTC
TRBV2,TRBD1,TRBJ1-4,NA,CASRSGGLSEKLFF,TGTGCCAGCCGATCAGGGGGCTTGTCTGAAAAACTGTTTTTT
TRBV29-1,TRBD1,TRBJ1-1,medium-sized,CSVGTGETEAFF,TGCAGCGTTGGGACAGGGGAGACTGAAGCTTTCTTT
TRBV6-6,TRBD1,TRBJ1-1,NA,CASKDDRGTEAFF,TGTGCCAGCAAAGACGACAGGGGCACTGAAGCTTTCTTT
TRBV27,NA,TRBJ2-7,NA,CASSLSRTKIYEQYF,TGTGCCAGCAGTTTATCCCGGACTAAAATTTACGAGCAGTACTTC
TRBV6-1,NA,TRBJ1-1,NA,CASSPGGADTEAFF,TGTGCCAGCAGTCCTGGGGGGGCTGACACTGAAGCTTTCTTT
TRBV7-6,TRBD2,TRBJ2-7,NA,CASSLAEAGGLNEQYF,TGTGCCAGCAGCTTAGCAGAAGCGGGAGGTTTAAACGAGCAGTACTTC
TRBV10-3,NA,TRBJ2-2,NA,CAISESPGNTGELFF,TGTGCCATCAGTGAGTCACCGGGGAACACCGGGGAGCTGTTTTTT
TRBV5-1,NA,TRBJ2-5,NA,CASSLGTVQETQYF,TGCGCCAGCAGCTTGGGGACAGTCCAAGAGACCCAGTACTTC
TRBV11-3,NA,TRBJ2-5,NA,CASSLDGARQQETQYF,TGTGCCAGCAGCTTAGATGGGGCGCGGCAGCAAGAGACCCAGTACTTC
TRBV6-5,NA,TRBJ1-2,NA,CATEVSGYGYTF,TGTGCCACCGAGGTTTCTGGCTATGGCTACACCTTC
TRBV25-1,TRBD2,TRBJ2-1,NA,CATQLGLGSYNEQFF,TGTGCCACCCAACTTGGACTAGGCTCCTACAATGAGCAGTTCTTC
TRBV19,NA,TRBJ1-2,NA,CASSIVGSIGGYTF,TGTGCCAGTAGTATAGTAGGGAGTATCGGAGGCTACACCTTC
TRBV7-6,TRBD1,TRBJ2-2,few,CASSLAERTGLTGELFF,TGTGCCAGCAGCTTAGCTGAAAGGACAGGGTTAACCGGGGAGCTGTTTTTT
TRBV9,NA,TRBJ2-3,NA,CASSGTPWGTDTQYF,TGTGCCAGCAGCGGAACTCCCTGGGGCACAGATACGCAGTATTTT
TRBV19,TRBD2,TRBJ2-3,NA,CASNGGRPTDTQYF,TGTGCCAGTAACGGCGGGAGGCCTACAGATACGCAGTATTTT
TRBV5-1,TRBD2,TRBJ2-7,NA,CASSLTSAGQYSYEQYF,TGCGCCAGCAGCTTAACTAGCGCCGGCCAATATTCCTACGAGCAGTACTTC
TRBV6-4,TRBD1,TRBJ2-1,once,CASSITGTGANEQFF,TGTGCCAGCAGCATTACCGGGACAGGGGCTAATGAGCAGTTCTTC
TRBV28,NA,TRBJ2-1,NA,CASSAGPYNEQFF,TGTGCCAGCAGTGCCGGACCCTACAATGAGCAGTTCTTC
TRBV9,NA,TRBJ2-7,once,CASSVAVGVDYEQYF,TGTGCCAGCAGCGTAGCGGTAGGAGTCGACTACGAGCAGTACTTC
TRBV7-9,NA,TRBJ1-1,NA,CASSPAQGATEAFF,TGTGCCAGCAGCCCAGCGCAGGGAGCCACTGAAGCTTTCTTT
TRBV4-1,NA,TRBJ2-1,few,CASSQIPSQGHNEQFF,TGCGCCAGCAGCCAAATACCATCTCAGGGGCACAATGAGCAGTTCTTC
TRBV6-5,NA,TRBJ1-1,NA,CASSYTGMNTEAFF,TGTGCCAGCAGTTATACAGGAATGAACACTGAAGCTTTCTTT